This TCR beta chain was sequenced during a study of blood T cell repertoires in COVID-19. Across the whole study: The United States, Italy and Spain were the sources of the acute and convalescent COVID-19 samples.

Sequenced by immunoSEQ multiplex PCR; TCRdb stores in-frame clones only, minus some. Found here are 150,000 to 200,000 clones, 88% of them singletons; the top ten hold approximately 9%. CDR3 length: 17 residues. V dropped 1 base and J dropped 5; count of bases not matched to a gene: 9. Germline V gene data show CDR1 as MGHRA and CDR2 as YSYEKL. Two negative PCRs, clearance, or symptom resolution were required of recovered Cohort 3 donors. This sequence joins TRBV4-1 and TRBJ2-2, with 8 nucleotides matching TRBD2. This TCR was sampled from a woman under 30 who had recovered from COVID-19. Material for sequencing was PBMCs or T cells enriched from blood (not recorded which). DNA for the CDR3: TGCGCCAGCAGCCAAGGCGCCGGGAGGGCCCGTACCGGGGAGCTGTTTTTT. Amino acids: CASSQGAGRARTGELFF.